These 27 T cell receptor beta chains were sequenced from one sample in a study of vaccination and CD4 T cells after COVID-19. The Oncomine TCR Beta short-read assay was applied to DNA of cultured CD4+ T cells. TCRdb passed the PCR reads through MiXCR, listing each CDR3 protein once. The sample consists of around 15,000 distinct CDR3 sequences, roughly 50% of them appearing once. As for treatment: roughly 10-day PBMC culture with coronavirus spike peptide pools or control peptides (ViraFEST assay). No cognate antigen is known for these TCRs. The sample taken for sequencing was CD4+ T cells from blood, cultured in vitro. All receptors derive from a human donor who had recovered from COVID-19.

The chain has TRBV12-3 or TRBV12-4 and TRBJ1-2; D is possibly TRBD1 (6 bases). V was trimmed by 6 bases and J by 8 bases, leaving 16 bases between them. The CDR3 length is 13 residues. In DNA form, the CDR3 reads TGTGCCAGCAGCCGAGGGGGTAGCCGGGGCTACACCTTC. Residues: CASSRGGSRGYTF.

The CDR3 DNA is TGTGCCAGTAGTATAGGAGGACTAGCGGGGCAGGTAGATACGCAGTATTTT. Residues: CASSIGGLAGQVDTQYF. The genes are TRBV19 and TRBJ2-3; 12 bases map to TRBD2. The J segment lost 5 bases and the V segment lost 1 base, leaving 7 bases of the junction unmatched. The CDR3 contains 17 residues. The germline gives CDR1 LNHDA, CDR2 SQIVND (reference sequence).

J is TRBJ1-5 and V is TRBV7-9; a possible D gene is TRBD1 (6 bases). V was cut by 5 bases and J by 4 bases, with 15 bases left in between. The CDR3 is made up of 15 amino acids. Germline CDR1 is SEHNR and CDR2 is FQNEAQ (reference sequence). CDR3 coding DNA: TGTGCCAGCAGCCAAACAGGGATCGGGAATCAGCCCCAGCATTTT. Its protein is CASSQTGIGNQPQHF.

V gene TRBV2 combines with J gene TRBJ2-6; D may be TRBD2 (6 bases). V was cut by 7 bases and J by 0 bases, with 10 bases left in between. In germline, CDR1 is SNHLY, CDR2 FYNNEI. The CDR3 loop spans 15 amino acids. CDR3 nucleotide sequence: TGTGCCAGCACCGGGGGACGCTCTGGGGCCAACGTCCTGACTTTC. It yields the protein CASTGGRSGANVLTF. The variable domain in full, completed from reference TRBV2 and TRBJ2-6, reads EPEVTQTPSHQVTQMGQEVILRCVPISNHLYFYWYRQILGQKVEFLVSFYNNEISEKSEIFDDQFSVERPDGSNFTLKIRSTKLEDSAMYFCASTGGRSGANVLTFGAGSRLTVL.

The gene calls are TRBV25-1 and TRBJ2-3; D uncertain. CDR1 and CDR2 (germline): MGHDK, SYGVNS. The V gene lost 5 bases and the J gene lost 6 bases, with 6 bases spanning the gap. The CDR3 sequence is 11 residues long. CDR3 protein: CASSSGDTQYF. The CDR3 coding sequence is TGTGCCAGCAGTTCCGGGGATACGCAGTATTTT.

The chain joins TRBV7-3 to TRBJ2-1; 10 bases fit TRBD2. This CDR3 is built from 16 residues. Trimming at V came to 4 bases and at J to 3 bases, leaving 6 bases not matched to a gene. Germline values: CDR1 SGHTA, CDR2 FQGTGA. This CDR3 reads CASSSLAGVGYNEQFF. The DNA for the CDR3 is TGTGCCAGCAGCTCCCTAGCGGGAGTCGGCTACAATGAGCAGTTCTTC.

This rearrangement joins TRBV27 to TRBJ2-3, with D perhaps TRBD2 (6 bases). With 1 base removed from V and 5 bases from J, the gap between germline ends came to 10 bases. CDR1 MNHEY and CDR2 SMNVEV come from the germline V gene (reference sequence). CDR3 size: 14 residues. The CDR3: CASSLWGEQDTQYF. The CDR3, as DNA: TGTGCCAGCAGTTTATGGGGGGAACAAGATACGCAGTATTTT.

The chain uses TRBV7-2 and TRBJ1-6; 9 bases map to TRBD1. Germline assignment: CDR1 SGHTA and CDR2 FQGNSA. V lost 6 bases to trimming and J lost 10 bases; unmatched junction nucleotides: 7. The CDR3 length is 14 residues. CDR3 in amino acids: CASRYGQGRSPLHF. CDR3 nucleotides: TGTGCCAGCAGGTACGGACAGGGGAGGTCACCCCTCCACTTT.

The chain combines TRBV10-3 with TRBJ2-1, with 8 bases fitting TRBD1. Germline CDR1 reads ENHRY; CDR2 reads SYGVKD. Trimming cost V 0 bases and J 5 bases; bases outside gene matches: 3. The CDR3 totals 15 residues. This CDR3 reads CAISESRTGNNEQFF. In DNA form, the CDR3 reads TGTGCCATCAGTGAGTCGAGGACAGGGAACAATGAGCAGTTCTTC.

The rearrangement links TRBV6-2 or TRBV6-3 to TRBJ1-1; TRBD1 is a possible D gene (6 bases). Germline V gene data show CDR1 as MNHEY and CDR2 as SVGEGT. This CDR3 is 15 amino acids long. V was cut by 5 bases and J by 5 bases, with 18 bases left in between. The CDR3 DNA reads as TGTGCCAGCAGTCCACACAGGACAGAGCGAACTGAAGCTTTCTTT. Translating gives CASSPHRTERTEAFF.

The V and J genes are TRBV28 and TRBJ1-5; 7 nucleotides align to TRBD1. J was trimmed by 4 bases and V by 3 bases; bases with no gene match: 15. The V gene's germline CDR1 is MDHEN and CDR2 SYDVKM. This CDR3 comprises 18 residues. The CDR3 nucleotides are TGTGCCAGCAGTTTTTCCCGCAGGGGGGGCGCTCGGAATCAGCCCCAGCATTTT. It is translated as CASSFSRRGGARNQPQHF. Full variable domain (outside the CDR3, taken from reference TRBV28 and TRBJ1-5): DVKVTQSSRYLVKRTGEKVFLECVQDMDHENMFWYRQDPGLGLRLIYFSYDVKMKEKGDIPEGYSVSREKKERFSLILESASTNQTSMYLCASSFSRRGGARNQPQHFGDGTRLSIL.

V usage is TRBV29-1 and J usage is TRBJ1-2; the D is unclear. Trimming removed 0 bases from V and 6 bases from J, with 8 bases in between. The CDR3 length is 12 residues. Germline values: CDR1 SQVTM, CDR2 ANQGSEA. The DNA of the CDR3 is TGCAGCGTTGAAGATCCTGGCGATGGCTACACCTTC. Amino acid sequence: CSVEDPGDGYTF.

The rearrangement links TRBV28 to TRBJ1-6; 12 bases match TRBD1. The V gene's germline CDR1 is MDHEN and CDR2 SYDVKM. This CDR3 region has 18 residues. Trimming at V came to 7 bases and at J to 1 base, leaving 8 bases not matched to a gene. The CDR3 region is CASTHRDRGRSYNSPLHF. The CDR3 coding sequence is TGTGCCAGCACCCACCGGGACAGGGGGCGTTCCTATAATTCACCCCTCCACTTT.

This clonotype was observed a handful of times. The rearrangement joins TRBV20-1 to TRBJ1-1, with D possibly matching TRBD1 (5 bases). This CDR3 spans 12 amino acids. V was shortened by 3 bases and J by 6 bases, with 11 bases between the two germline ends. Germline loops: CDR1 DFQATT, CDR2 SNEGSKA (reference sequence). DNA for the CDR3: TGCAGTGCTAGGTCCCTCAGGGCTGAAGCTTTCTTT. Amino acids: CSARSLRAEAFF.

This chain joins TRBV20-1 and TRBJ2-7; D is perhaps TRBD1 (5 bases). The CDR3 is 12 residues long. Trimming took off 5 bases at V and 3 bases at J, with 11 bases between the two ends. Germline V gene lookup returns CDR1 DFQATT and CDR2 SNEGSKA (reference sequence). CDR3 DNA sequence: TGCAGTGCTGGAAGAGACAGCTACGAGCAGTACTTC. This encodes CSAGRDSYEQYF.

The CDR3 coding sequence is TGCAGTGCTAGACAACAGGGGGCTAGCTACGAGCAGTACTTC. It specifies CSARQQGASYEQYF. The chain links TRBV20-1 to TRBJ2-7, with 9 bases fitting TRBD1. Germline V lookup: CDR1 DFQATT, CDR2 SNEGSKA (reference sequence). Trimming at V came to 2 bases and at J to 3 bases, leaving 5 bases not matched to a gene. The CDR3 totals 14 residues.

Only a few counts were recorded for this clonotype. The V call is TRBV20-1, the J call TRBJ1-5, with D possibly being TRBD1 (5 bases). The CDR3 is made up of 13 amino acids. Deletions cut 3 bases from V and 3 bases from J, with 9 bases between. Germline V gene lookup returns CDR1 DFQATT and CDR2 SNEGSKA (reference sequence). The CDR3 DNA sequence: TGCAGTGCTAGTGTGGACATCAATCAGCCCCAGCATTTT. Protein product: CSASVDINQPQHF.

The CDR3 region is CSARGEGVAGGPGNEQFF. Here the CDR3 DNA reads TGCAGTGCTAGAGGGGAGGGGGTAGCGGGGGGCCCCGGCAATGAGCAGTTCTTC. The genes are TRBV20-1 and TRBJ2-1, with TRBD2 matching 10 bases. Germline CDR1 reads DFQATT; CDR2 reads SNEGSKA (reference sequence). The CDR3 has 18 residues. V dropped 1 base and J dropped 6; count of bases not matched to a gene: 15.

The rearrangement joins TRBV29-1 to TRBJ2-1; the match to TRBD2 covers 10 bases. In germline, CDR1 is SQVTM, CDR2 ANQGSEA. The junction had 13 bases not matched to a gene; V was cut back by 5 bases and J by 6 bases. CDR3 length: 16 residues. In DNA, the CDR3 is TGCAGCGTTTCGAAAGGGGCTAGCGGGAGACGCAATGAGCAGTTCTTC. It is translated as CSVSKGASGRRNEQFF.

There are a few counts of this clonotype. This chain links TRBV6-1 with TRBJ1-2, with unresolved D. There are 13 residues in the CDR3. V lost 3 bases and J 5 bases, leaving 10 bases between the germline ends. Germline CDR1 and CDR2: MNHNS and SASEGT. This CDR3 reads CASSDGRIYGYTF. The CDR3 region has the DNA TGTGCCAGCAGTGACGGACGGATTTATGGCTACACCTTC.

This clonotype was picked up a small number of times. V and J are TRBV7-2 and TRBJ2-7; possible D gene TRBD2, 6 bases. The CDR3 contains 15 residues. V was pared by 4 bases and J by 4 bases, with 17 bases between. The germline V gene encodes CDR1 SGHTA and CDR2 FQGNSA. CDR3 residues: CASSSRSGAAYEQYF. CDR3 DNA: TGTGCCAGCAGCTCCCGGTCGGGAGCCGCTTACGAGCAGTACTTC.

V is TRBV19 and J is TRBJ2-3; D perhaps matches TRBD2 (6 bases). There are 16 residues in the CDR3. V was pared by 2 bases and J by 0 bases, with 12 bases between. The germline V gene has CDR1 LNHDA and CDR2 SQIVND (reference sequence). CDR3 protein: CASSIRSGSSTDTQYF. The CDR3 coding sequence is TGTGCCAGTAGTATAAGGAGCGGGTCTAGCACAGATACGCAGTATTTT.

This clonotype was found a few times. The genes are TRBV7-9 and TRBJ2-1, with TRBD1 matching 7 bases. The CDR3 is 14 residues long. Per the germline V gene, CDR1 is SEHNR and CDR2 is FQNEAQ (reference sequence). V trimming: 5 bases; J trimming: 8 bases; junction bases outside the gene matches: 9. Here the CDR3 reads CASSTSKTGHEQFF. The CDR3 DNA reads TGTGCCAGCAGCACTTCTAAGACAGGGCATGAGCAGTTCTTC.

The CDR3 is CASSYNRGGNQPQYF. In DNA, the CDR3 is TGTGCCAGCAGTTATAACCGGGGAGGCAATCAGCCCCAGTATTTT. The rearrangement joins TRBV6-2 or TRBV6-3 to TRBJ1-5, with TRBD2 as a possible D gene (6 bases). Matching the DNA end better, TRBJ2-3 makes the J call doubtful. The CDR3 is 15 residues long. From germline, CDR1 is MNHEY and CDR2 SVGEGT.

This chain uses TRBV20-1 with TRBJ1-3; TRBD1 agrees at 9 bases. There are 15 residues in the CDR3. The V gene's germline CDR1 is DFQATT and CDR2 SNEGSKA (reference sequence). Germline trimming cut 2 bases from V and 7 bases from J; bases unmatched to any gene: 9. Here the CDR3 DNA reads TGCAGTGCTAGAACTTCCCCAGGGACAGGGAACACCATATATTTT. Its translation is CSARTSPGTGNTIYF.

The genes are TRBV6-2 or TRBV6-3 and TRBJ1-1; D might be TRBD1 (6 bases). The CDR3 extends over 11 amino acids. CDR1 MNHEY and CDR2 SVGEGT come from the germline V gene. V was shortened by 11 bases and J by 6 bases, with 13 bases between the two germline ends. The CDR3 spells CAAGEYAEAFF. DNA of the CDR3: TGTGCCGCAGGGGAATACGCTGAAGCTTTCTTT.

This chain's CDR3 is CASSIVGGGEAFF. CDR3 nucleotides: TGTGCCAGTAGTATAGTAGGCGGAGGTGAAGCTTTCTTT. The chain joins TRBV19 to TRBJ1-1; no definite D call. Trimming removed 1 base from V and 7 bases from J, with 10 bases in between. There are 13 residues in the CDR3. Germline assignment: CDR1 LNHDA and CDR2 SQIVND (reference sequence).